One and the same sample provided the 29 T cell receptor beta chains below, sequenced in a study of early T cells in non-severe SARS-CoV-2 infection. In TCRdb, the 5' RACE reads were re-called with MiXCR into one record per CDR3 protein. Counted here are more than 90,000 distinct CDR3 sequences, roughly 13% occurring once; the ten biggest clones make up around 2%. The sequenced sample was whole blood. All receptors derive from an adult who was a healthcare worker with PCR-confirmed SARS-CoV-2 infection or an uninfected control (not recorded which).

This clonotype was observed a few times. The rearrangement joins TRBV4-2 to TRBJ2-3, with TRBD2 matching 9 bases. V gave up 0 bases and J gave up 0 bases; unmatched junction bases: 7. Germline values: CDR1 LGHNA, CDR2 YNFKEQ. This CDR3 is 18 amino acids long. The CDR3 bases are TGTGCCAGCAGCCAAGATTTGGCTAGCGGGACTAGCACAGATACGCAGTATTTT. It specifies CASSQDLASGTSTDTQYF.

This clonotype turned up a few times. The chain has TRBV7-9 and TRBJ1-3, with 8 bases aligning to TRBD1. The germline V gene has CDR1 SEHNR and CDR2 FQNEAQ (reference sequence). V dropped 5 bases and J dropped 0; count of bases not matched to a gene: 3. The CDR3 covers 15 residues. The CDR3 DNA is TGTGCCAGCAGCCTGGACAGGGTCTCTGGAAACACCATATATTTT. Its translation: CASSLDRVSGNTIYF.

This clonotype was recorded at least ten times. The rearrangement links TRBV6-6 to TRBJ1-5, with D unresolved. Germline V CDR1 and CDR2: MNHNY, SVGAGI (reference sequence). Trimming removed 7 bases from V and 7 bases from J, with 17 bases in between. This CDR3 has 14 amino acids. The CDR3 here is CASKGGVLVQPQHF. The CDR3 nucleotides are TGTGCCAGCAAAGGCGGGGTTTTAGTCCAGCCCCAGCATTTT.

There are a few counts of this clonotype. The J gene is TRBJ2-7, the V gene TRBV7-2; D call uncertain. Germline V gene sequence: CDR1 SGHTA, CDR2 FQGNSA. Trimming cost V 1 base and J 2 bases, with 12 bases left between them. This CDR3 region has 15 residues. CDR3 region: CASSLDDVRPYEQYF. CDR3 DNA: TGTGCCAGCAGCTTAGACGACGTACGCCCCTACGAGCAGTACTTC. Combining the CDR3 with reference TRBV7-2 and TRBJ2-7 gives the whole variable domain GAGVSQSPSNKVTEKGKDVELRCDPISGHTALYWYRQSLGQGLEFLIYFQGNSAPDKSGLPSDRFSAERTGGSVSTLTIQRTQQEDSAVYLCASSLDDVRPYEQYFGPGTRLTVT.

The V and J genes are TRBV7-9 and TRBJ2-2, with D possibly TRBD1 on 5 matching bases. CDR1 and CDR2 from the germline V gene are SEHNR and FQNEAQ (reference sequence). The CDR3 totals 13 residues. Trimming pared 8 bases from V and 2 bases from J, leaving 9 bases between. Written as DNA, the CDR3 is TGTGCCAGCGCGACAGCTAACACCGGGGAGCTGTTTTTT. Its protein is CASATANTGELFF.

V is TRBV18 and J is TRBJ1-1; D is perhaps TRBD1 (5 bases). Germline V gene lookup returns CDR1 KGHSH and CDR2 LQKENI. Trimming stripped 6 bases from V and 5 bases from J, with 10 bases between. The CDR3 spans 12 residues. The CDR3 DNA sequence: TGTGCCAGCTCCCCCGGACAAACTGAAGCTTTCTTT. Protein product: CASSPGQTEAFF.

This clonotype was seen a few times. The CDR3 sequence: CASSPLGDLGFF. The CDR3 DNA reads as TGTGCCAGCAGTCCACTCGGGGACTTAGGGTTTTTT. The rearrangement joins TRBV6-2 or TRBV6-3 to TRBJ2-2; D may be TRBD2 (6 bases). CDR1 MNHEY and CDR2 SVGEGT come from the germline V gene. The V and J ends lost 5 bases and 16 bases respectively, with 17 bases between them. CDR3 size: 12 residues.

This clonotype was counted at least ten times. The CDR3 DNA is TGTGCCAGCAGACACCCTACACTGGGGGTAGAAGCTTTCTTT. This codes for CASRHPTLGVEAFF. The chain couples TRBV6-2 or TRBV6-3 to TRBJ1-1; D might be TRBD1 (5 bases). The germline gives CDR1 MNHEY, CDR2 SVGEGT. This CDR3 contains 14 residues. V lost 6 bases and J lost 8, with 19 bases in between.

This chain joins TRBV11-2 and TRBJ2-3, with D uncertain. Germline-derived CDR1 and CDR2 are SGHAT and FQNNGV. V was clipped by 5 bases and J by 0 bases, with 3 bases between them. This CDR3 region has 12 residues. CDR3 amino acids: CASSISTDTQYF. For the CDR3, the DNA is TGTGCCAGCAGCATCAGCACAGATACGCAGTATTTT.

This clonotype was observed at least ten times. The J gene is TRBJ2-5, the V gene TRBV11-2; 9 bases are shared with TRBD1. The CDR3 totals 15 residues. Per the germline V gene, CDR1 is SGHAT and CDR2 is FQNNGV. V shed 6 bases and J 5 bases; nucleotides not matched to a gene: 10. DNA for the CDR3: TGTGCCAGCAGTCCCTTACAGGGGGCTCATGAGACCCAGTACTTC. As protein: CASSPLQGAHETQYF.

This clonotype is deemed medium-sized. V and J are TRBV7-2 and TRBJ2-7; no clear D gene. Trimming pared 3 bases from V and 3 bases from J, leaving 12 bases between. Germline lookup yields CDR1 SGHTA and CDR2 FQGNSA. This CDR3 comprises 14 residues. The CDR3 coding sequence is TGTGCCAGCAGCTTTTTAGGGATCCGCTACGAGCAGTACTTC. Amino acids: CASSFLGIRYEQYF.

This clonotype has ten or more counts. CDR3 bases: TGCGCCAGCAGGGGGACAAGGAACACCGGGGAGCTGTTTTTT. Protein product: CASRGTRNTGELFF. The rearrangement joins TRBV5-1 to TRBJ2-2, with D possibly matching TRBD1 (6 bases). Germline V gene sequence: CDR1 SGHRS, CDR2 YFSETQ. The CDR3 runs to 14 residues. V lost 5 bases and J 1 base, leaving 9 bases between the germline ends.

The chain is built from TRBV12-2 and TRBJ1-4. TRBV12-2 is marked as a pseudogene. The CDR3 sequence is 19 residues long. CDR3 nucleotide sequence: TGTGCAAGTCGCTTAGAGGAAGGGTCCAGGTTTTCGACTAATGAAAAACTGTTTTTT. It yields the protein CASRLEEGSRFSTNEKLFF.

The rearrangement joins TRBV29-1 to TRBJ1-4; tentatively, D is TRBD1 (6 bases). The V end lost 7 bases, the J end lost 4 bases, and 10 bases lay between the germline ends. There are 12 residues in the CDR3. Germline CDR1 and CDR2: SQVTM and ANQGSEA. As DNA, the CDR3 is TGCAGCGGGAGGGGGTATAATGAAAAACTGTTTTTT. Its translation: CSGRGYNEKLFF.

This clonotype showed up many times. The chain employs TRBV5-4 and TRBJ1-1; D might be TRBD1 (5 bases). This CDR3 region has 15 residues. Trimming took off 0 bases at V and 5 bases at J, with 14 bases between the two ends. The germline V gene has CDR1 SGHNT and CDR2 YYREEE (reference sequence). In DNA, the CDR3 is TGTGCCAGCAGCTTGGCCTTAGGGGTGGGGACTGAAGCTTTCTTT. Translating it yields CASSLALGVGTEAFF.

The rearrangement links TRBV5-6 to TRBJ2-5; the D call may be TRBD1 or TRBD2 (6 bases each). Between the trimmed V and J ends, which lost 5 bases and 1 base, there was a span of 15 bases. The germline CDR1 and CDR2 sequences are SGHDT and YYEEEE. The CDR3 loop spans 15 amino acids. CDR3 nucleotides: TGTGCCAGCAGTATTCCCGGGGGCGTCCAAGAGACCCAGTACTTC. Translation: CASSIPGGVQETQYF.

This clonotype was picked up many times. The rearrangement joins TRBV5-5 to TRBJ1-4; no reliable D call. Germline V gives CDR1 SGHKS, CDR2 YYEKEE (reference sequence). The V and J ends lost 0 bases and 0 bases respectively, with 12 bases between them. This CDR3 region has 17 residues. CDR3 bases: TGTGCCAGCAGCTTGGGACCCCAACTCACAACTAATGAAAAACTGTTTTTT. This encodes CASSLGPQLTTNEKLFF.

On this clonotype itself: One base away lies a much larger clone, so this may be a sequencing read error. This sequence joins TRBV28 and TRBJ2-7; TRBD2 matches 7 bases. Germline V gives CDR1 MDHEN, CDR2 SYDVKM. CDR3 length: 12 residues. CDR3 bases: TGTACCAGCGGAGTCGGGGGGTACGAGCAGTACTTC. As protein: CTSGVGGYEQYF. Drawing the rest from reference TRBV28 and TRBJ2-7, the complete variable domain is DVKVTQSSRYLVKRTGEKVFLECVQDMDHENMFWYRQDPGLGLRLIYFSYDVKMKEKGDIPEGYSVSREKKERFSLILESASTNQTSMYLCTSGVGGYEQYFGPGTRLTVT.

A few counts support this clonotype. This chain's CDR3 is CASSHPLTGAYEQYF. The CDR3 coding sequence is TGTGCCAGCAGCCACCCCCTGACGGGGGCCTACGAGCAGTACTTC. The chain uses TRBV3-1 and TRBJ2-7; D perhaps matches TRBD2 (6 bases). The CDR3 spans 15 residues. Between the trimmed V and J ends, which lost 3 bases and 2 bases, there was a span of 14 bases. Germline loops: CDR1 LGHDT, CDR2 YNNKEL (reference sequence).

This clonotype appeared many times. The J gene is TRBJ2-3, the V gene TRBV10-2, with 9 bases fitting TRBD1. After removal of 10 bases from V and 2 bases from J, the junction contained 4 bases not matched to a gene. The CDR3 has 13 residues. Per germline, CDR1 WSHSY and CDR2 SAAADI. CDR3: CATRDRATDTQYF. CDR3 nucleotides: TGCGCCACCAGGGACAGGGCCACAGATACGCAGTATTTT.

Many counts were recorded for this clonotype. The chain is built from TRBV20-1 and TRBJ2-5, with D unclear. This CDR3 region has 12 residues. Trimming took 3 bases from V and 10 from J, leaving 15 bases between them. Germline CDR1 DFQATT, CDR2 SNEGSKA (reference sequence). The CDR3, as DNA: TGCAGTGCTAGTTGGAAGGGCTTGGACCAGTACTTC. This gives the protein CSASWKGLDQYF.

The chain employs TRBV6-6 and TRBJ2-1, with 7 bases lining up with TRBD1. Trimming removed 7 bases from V and 4 bases from J; junction bases left unmatched: 7. The CDR3 has 14 amino acids. Germline CDR1 MNHNY, CDR2 SVGAGI (reference sequence). The CDR3 DNA follows: TGTGCCAGCACAACCGGGACAGCGTACAATGAGCAGTTCTTC. Amino acids: CASTTGTAYNEQFF.

This clonotype showed up many times. The CDR3 DNA is TGTGCCAGCAGCCGTAGCACAGATACGCAGTATTTT. Amino acids: CASSRSTDTQYF. The chain uses TRBV7-9 and TRBJ2-3, with unresolved D. The germline CDR1 and CDR2 sequences are SEHNR and FQNEAQ (reference sequence). There are 12 residues in the CDR3. V dropped 5 bases and J dropped 0 bases, with 3 bases sitting between them. The full variable domain, completed using reference TRBV7-9 and TRBJ2-3, is DTGVSQNPRHKITKRGQNVTFRCDPISEHNRLYWYRQTLGQGPEFLTYFQNEAQLEKSRLLSDRFSAERPKGSFSTLEIQRTEQGDSAMYLCASSRSTDTQYFGPGTRLTVL.

This clonotype was counted at least ten times. V and J are TRBV12-3 or TRBV12-4 and TRBJ1-2, with D possibly TRBD1 on 6 matching bases. This CDR3 has 15 amino acids. V shed 1 base and J shed 4 bases, with 13 bases lying between them. For the CDR3, the DNA is TGTGCCAGCAGTTTAGGGGACACCGAAATCTATGGCTACACCTTC. This gives the protein CASSLGDTEIYGYTF.

At least ten counts were recorded for this clonotype. This chain uses TRBV6-5 with TRBJ2-7; TRBD1 might be the D (5 bases). CDR3 length: 16 amino acids. Trimming took 0 bases from V and 1 from J, leaving 13 bases between them. Germline V gene sequence: CDR1 MNHEY, CDR2 SVGAGI. CDR3 coding DNA: TGTGCCAGCAGTTACTCTGCAGGGAAAGGGTCCTACGAGCAGTACTTC. This encodes CASSYSAGKGSYEQYF.

The chain recombines TRBV11-2 with TRBJ2-1; D is perhaps TRBD2 (6 bases). The germline CDR1 and CDR2 sequences are SGHAT and FQNNGV. The CDR3 totals 13 residues. V was clipped by 5 bases and J by 7 bases, with 12 bases between them. For the CDR3, the DNA is TGTGCCAGCAGCCTGGGACTCCAGAATGAGCAGTTCTTC. Translation: CASSLGLQNEQFF.

This clonotype was picked up many times. This chain links TRBV12-3 or TRBV12-4 with TRBJ2-7; TRBD2 is a possible D gene (6 bases). The CDR3 sequence is 12 residues long. V gave up 3 bases and J gave up 7 bases, with 10 bases separating them. CDR3 sequence reads: CASSFGREEQYF. CDR3 nucleotide sequence: TGTGCCAGCAGTTTCGGGCGGGAAGAGCAGTACTTC.

The V and J genes are TRBV7-2 and TRBJ1-1; D possibly corresponds to TRBD1 (5 bases). The CDR3 runs 15 residues. Germline V gene sequence: CDR1 SGHTA, CDR2 FQGNSA. Trimming cost V 2 bases and J 6 bases, with 16 bases left between them. CDR3 amino acids: CASSLIRGGLSEAFF. DNA for the CDR3: TGTGCCAGCAGCTTAATTAGGGGTGGCCTCTCTGAAGCTTTCTTT.

The chain recombines TRBV18 with TRBJ1-4; D is possibly TRBD1 (5 bases). V shed 6 bases and J shed 3 bases, with 11 bases lying between them. CDR1 is KGHSH, CDR2 LQKENI, per germline. The CDR3 consists of 14 residues. In DNA, the CDR3 is TGTGCCAGCTCCCCGACAGAGCCTAATGAAAAACTGTTTTTT. This encodes CASSPTEPNEKLFF. The full variable domain, with the rest looked up from reference TRBV18 and TRBJ1-4, is NAGVMQNPRHLVRRRGQEARLRCSPMKGHSHVYWYRQLPEEGLKFMVYLQKENIIDESGMPKERFSAEFPKEGPSILRIQQVVRGDSAAYFCASSPTEPNEKLFFGSGTQLSVL.